This TCR beta chain was obtained from a study of T cell repertoires in cytomegalovirus infection (dated by TCRdb to about 2019). Describing the broader study: Because public TCR beta signatures pointed to carriage of CMV infection together with the matching HLA type, the HLA type of each donor mattered for the analysis. Overall results and qualifications from the work: In both this cohort and an independent roughly 400-donor cohort, the cumulative frequency of public TCR beta family members distinguished carriers of CMV infection plus the relevant HLA type. The ex vivo response was dominated by HLA-C-restricted CMV-specific TCR beta clonotypes, and the single most frequent clonotype in two of eight donors was supplied by these HLA-C-restricted clonotypes.

Here V drops 3 bases and J drops 2 bases, and the junction holds 14 bases not matched to any gene. The germline V gene (reference sequence) specifies DFQATT as CDR1 and SNEGSKA as CDR2. From the cysteine through the phenylalanine, the CDR3 covers 17 amino acids. Only the CDR3 DNA is retained, 51 bases long and in frame from the first base. This clonotype was found a few times. This receptor's antigen is unknown. There are no base qualities to consult, and no much larger clone falls within one base. Sequencing was carried out with an Illumina HiSeq 1500. Using fastp at Q25 and MiXCR, TCRdb reprocessed the public reads and kept productive beta chains. Rows merge per CDR3 protein into single entries with the most common DNA and genes. In all, the sample holds roughly 300,000 distinct CDR3 sequences, and roughly a quarter of those were seen once. Together, the top ten hold about 15% of the sample.

The clonotype was recovered from a human donor in good health (CMV status not recorded). Some clones in this sample may be carry-over from other donors' samples. The specimen was PBMCs. The rearrangement combines TRBV20-1 with TRBJ2-3, with TRBD2 matching 7 junction bases. CDR3 protein: CSASKLPLAEITDTQYF. In nucleotide form, the sequence is TGCAGTGCTAGTAAACTCCCGCTAGCGGAGATCACAGATACGCAGTATTTT.